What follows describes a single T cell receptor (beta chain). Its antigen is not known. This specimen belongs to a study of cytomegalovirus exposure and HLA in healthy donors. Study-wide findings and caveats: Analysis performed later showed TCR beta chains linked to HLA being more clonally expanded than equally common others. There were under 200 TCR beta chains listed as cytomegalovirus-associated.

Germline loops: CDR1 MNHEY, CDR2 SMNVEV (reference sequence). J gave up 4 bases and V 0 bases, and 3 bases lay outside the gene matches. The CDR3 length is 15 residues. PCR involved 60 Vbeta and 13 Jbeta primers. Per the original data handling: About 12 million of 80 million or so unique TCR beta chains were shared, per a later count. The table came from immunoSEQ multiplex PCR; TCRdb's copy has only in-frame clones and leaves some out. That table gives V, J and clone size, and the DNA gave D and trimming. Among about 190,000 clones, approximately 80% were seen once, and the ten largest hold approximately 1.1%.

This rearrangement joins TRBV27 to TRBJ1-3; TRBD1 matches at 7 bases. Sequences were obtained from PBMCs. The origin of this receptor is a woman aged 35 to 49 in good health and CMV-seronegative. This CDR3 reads CASSLSTGIGNTIYF. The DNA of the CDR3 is TGTGCCAGCAGTTTATCGACAGGGATCGGAAACACCATATATTTT.